Sequencing of this TCR beta chain was carried out in a study of cytomegalovirus exposure and HLA in healthy donors. Findings of the study overall: Three chains linked to CMV were shown in vitro to be specific for CMV antigens.

As for this clone: Its antigen is unidentified.

Trimming cost V 2 bases and J 2 bases; bases outside gene matches: 4. The V gene's germline CDR1 is SGHKS and CDR2 YYEKEE (reference sequence). The CDR3 extends over 15 amino acids. Vbeta (60) and Jbeta (13) primers were used in the PCR. The repertoire was sequenced with immunoSEQ multiplex PCR; TCRdb's copy has only in-frame clones and lacks some. The sample contains over 100,000 clones, about 73% of which appear only once. Sequenced material: PBMCs. The TCR comes from a woman between 25 and 40 years old in good health and CMV-seropositive. J is TRBJ2-3 and V is TRBV5-5; TRBD2 agrees at 8 bases. DNA for the CDR3: TGTGCCAGCAGCTTAACGGGGGGGCTCACAGATACGCAGTATTTT. As protein: CASSLTGGLTDTQYF.